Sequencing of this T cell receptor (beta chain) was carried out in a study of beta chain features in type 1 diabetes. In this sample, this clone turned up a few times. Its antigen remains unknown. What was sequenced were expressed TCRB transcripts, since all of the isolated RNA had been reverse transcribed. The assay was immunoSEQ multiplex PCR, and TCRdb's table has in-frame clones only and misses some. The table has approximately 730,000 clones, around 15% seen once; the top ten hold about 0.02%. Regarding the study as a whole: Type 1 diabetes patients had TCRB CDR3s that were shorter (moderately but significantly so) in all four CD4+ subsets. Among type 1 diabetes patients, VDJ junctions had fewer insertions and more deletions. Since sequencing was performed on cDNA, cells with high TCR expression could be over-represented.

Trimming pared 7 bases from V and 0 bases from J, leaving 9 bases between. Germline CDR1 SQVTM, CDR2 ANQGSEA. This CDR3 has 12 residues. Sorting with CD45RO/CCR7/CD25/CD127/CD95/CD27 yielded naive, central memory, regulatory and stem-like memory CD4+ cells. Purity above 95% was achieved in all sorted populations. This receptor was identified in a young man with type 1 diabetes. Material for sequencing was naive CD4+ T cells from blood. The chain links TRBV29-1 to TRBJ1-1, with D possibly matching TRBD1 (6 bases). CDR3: CSAGGLNTEAFF. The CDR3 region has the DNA TGCAGCGCCGGGGGCCTGAACACTGAAGCTTTCTTT.